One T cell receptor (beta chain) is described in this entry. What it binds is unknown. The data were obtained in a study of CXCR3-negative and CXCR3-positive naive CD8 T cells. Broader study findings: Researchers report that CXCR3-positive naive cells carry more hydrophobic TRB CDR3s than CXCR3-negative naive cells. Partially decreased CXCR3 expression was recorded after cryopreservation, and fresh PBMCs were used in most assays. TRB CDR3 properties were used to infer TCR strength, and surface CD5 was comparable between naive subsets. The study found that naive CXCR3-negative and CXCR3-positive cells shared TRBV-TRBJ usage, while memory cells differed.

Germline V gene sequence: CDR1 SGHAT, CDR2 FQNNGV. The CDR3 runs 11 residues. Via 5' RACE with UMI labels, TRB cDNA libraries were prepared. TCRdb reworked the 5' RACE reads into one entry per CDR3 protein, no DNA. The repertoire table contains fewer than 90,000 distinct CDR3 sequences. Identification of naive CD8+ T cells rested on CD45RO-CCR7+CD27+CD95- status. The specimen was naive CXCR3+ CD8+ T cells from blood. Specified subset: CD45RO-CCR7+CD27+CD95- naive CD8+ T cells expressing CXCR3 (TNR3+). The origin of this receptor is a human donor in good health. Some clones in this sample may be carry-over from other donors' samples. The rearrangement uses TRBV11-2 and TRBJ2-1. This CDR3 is CASSLGYGQFF. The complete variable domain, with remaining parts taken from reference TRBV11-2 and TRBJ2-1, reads EAGVAQSPRYKIIEKRQSVAFWCNPISGHATLYWYQQILGQGPKLLIQFQNNGVVDDSQLPKDRFSAERLKGVDSTLKIQPAKLEDSAVYLCASSLGYGQFFGPGTRLTVL.